The 25 T cell receptor beta chains below were found in one sample sequenced in a study of blood T cells in healthy people across ages. Alongside a J-beta primer mix, a sample-barcoded 5' primer served in a second PCR lasting about 7 to 11 cycles. TCRdb called the 5' RACE reads again in MiXCR, with one record for every CDR3 protein. The data contain approximately 900,000 distinct CDR3 sequences, under 35% of them singletons. These data also formed part of another study, on T cells of mothers and their children.

Sequences were obtained from blood. The receptors here all came from a woman aged 40 to 49 in good health.

Many counts were recorded for this clonotype. This chain connects TRBV27 to TRBJ2-7, with D possibly TRBD2 on 5 matching bases. V was trimmed by 10 bases and J by 5 bases, leaving 12 bases between them. The CDR3 covers 11 residues. Germline CDR1 and CDR2: MNHEY and SMNVEV (reference sequence). The CDR3 DNA follows: TGTGCCACCCGGGGATGGAACGAGCAGTACTTC. This codes for CATRGWNEQYF.

This clonotype has more than one count but fewer than ten. The chain links TRBV28 to TRBJ2-7; 7 bases line up with TRBD1. With V trimmed by 5 bases and J by 4 bases, 14 bases remained unmatched. The CDR3 spans 16 residues. CDR1 MDHEN and CDR2 SYDVKM come from the germline V gene. The CDR3 DNA sequence: TGTGCCAGCAGTCCCTCCGCGAGGGGCAGGGGGTACGAGCAGTACTTC. Residues: CASSPSARGRGYEQYF.

This clonotype showed up many times. The V gene is TRBV7-2, the J gene TRBJ2-5; 7 bases line up with TRBD1. This CDR3 comprises 15 residues. V dropped 0 bases and J dropped 1; count of bases not matched to a gene: 2. The germline CDR1 and CDR2 sequences are SGHTA and FQGNSA. The CDR3 spells CASSLATGIQETQYF. CDR3 nucleotide sequence: TGTGCCAGCAGCTTAGCGACAGGGATCCAAGAGACCCAGTACTTC.

V usage is TRBV7-2 and J usage is TRBJ1-1; D might be TRBD1 (6 bases). The germline V and J ends were trimmed by 3 bases and 2 bases, with 16 bases remaining between them. The CDR3 extends over 16 amino acids. Germline V gene sequence: CDR1 SGHTA, CDR2 FQGNSA. The CDR3 is CASSFTGAGINTEAFF. CDR3 in DNA: TGTGCCAGCAGCTTTACGGGGGCAGGGATAAACACTGAAGCTTTCTTT.

At least ten counts were recorded for this clonotype. This chain connects TRBV6-4 to TRBJ2-1; 15 bases are a match to TRBD2. In germline, CDR1 is MRHNA, CDR2 SNTAGT. This CDR3 region has 16 residues. The trim removed 0 bases at V and 15 bases at J, leaving 9 bases unmatched. The DNA of the CDR3 is TGTGCCAGCAGTGACTCTACTGGACTAGCGGGGGGGCCGCGGTTCTTC. Encoded protein: CASSDSTGLAGGPRFF.

In nucleotides, the CDR3 is TGTGCCAGCAGTTTCCATATCGGCACAGATACGCAGTATTTT. Residues: CASSFHIGTDTQYF. The chain recombines TRBV12-3 or TRBV12-4 with TRBJ2-3; D is undetermined. V shed 3 bases and J shed 1 base, with 8 bases lying between them. CDR3 length: 14 residues.

Points on this clonotype: The junction does not match germline at one end; this may be a read error. V usage is TRBV5-1 and J usage is TRBJ2-5; TRBD1 matches at 9 bases. Germline V gene lookup returns CDR1 SGHRS and CDR2 YFSETQ. This CDR3 comprises 15 residues. CDR3 sequence (DNA): TGCACCAGCAGCTTGGACGGACAGGGGCAAGAGACCCAGTACTTC. Translating gives CTSSLDGQGQETQYF.

The chain couples TRBV19 to TRBJ2-5, with 9 bases that match TRBD2. In germline, CDR1 is LNHDA, CDR2 SQIVND (reference sequence). The length of the CDR3 is 17 residues. Trimming cost V 3 bases and J 2 bases; bases outside gene matches: 10. The DNA for the CDR3 is TGTGCCAGTAGTATTGGAGGCCTAGCGGGGCATCAAGAGACCCAGTACTTC. Its protein product is CASSIGGLAGHQETQYF.

The rearrangement joins TRBV5-1 to TRBJ2-7, with D possibly being TRBD2 (7 bases). The germline V gene encodes CDR1 SGHRS and CDR2 YFSETQ. V gave up 0 bases and J gave up 8 bases, with 18 bases separating them. The CDR3 is 15 amino acids. The CDR3 spells CASSLDPGGGGKQYF. For the CDR3, the DNA is TGCGCCAGCAGCTTGGACCCGGGGGGCGGAGGGAAGCAGTACTTC. The variable domain in full, with the rest retrieved from reference TRBV5-1 and TRBJ2-7, is KAGVTQTPRYLIKTRGQQVTLSCSPISGHRSVSWYQQTPGQGLQFLFEYFSETQRNKGNFPGRFSGRQFSNSRSEMNVSTLELGDSALYLCASSLDPGGGGKQYFGPGTRLTVT.

In DNA, the CDR3 is TGCGCCAGCAGCCAGAACTTATACACTGAAGCTTTCTTT. It translates to CASSQNLYTEAFF. V usage is TRBV4-1 and J usage is TRBJ1-1; D uncertain. Trimming took 3 bases from V and 3 from J, leaving 8 bases between them. This CDR3 spans 13 amino acids. From germline, CDR1 is MGHRA and CDR2 YSYEKL.

With regard to this clonotype: A read error may be the cause here, since a much bigger clone is one base away. V usage is TRBV7-2 and J usage is TRBJ2-7; D is possibly TRBD2 (5 bases). Trimming left V 4 bases short and J 7 bases short, with 11 bases between. CDR3 size: 12 residues. CDR1 and CDR2 (germline): SGHTA, FQGNSA. DNA for the CDR3: TGTGCCAGCAGCTCCACTCGGGATGAGCAGTACTTC. Its protein product is CASSSTRDEQYF.

As concerns this clonotype: A junction end diverges from the germline sequence, so it may reflect a read error. The chain uses TRBV20-1 and TRBJ1-2; D unclear. Germline loops: CDR1 DFQATT, CDR2 SNEGSKA (reference sequence). This CDR3 region has 14 residues. Here the CDR3 DNA reads TGCAGTGCTAGAGGGAGGCAAGCTAACTATAGCTACACCTTC. Translation gives CSARGRQANYSYTF.

In its sample, this clonotype was seen many times. V usage is TRBV6-5 and J usage is TRBJ2-5, with D maybe TRBD2 (6 bases). The CDR3 length is 13 residues. Deletions cut 7 bases from V and 4 bases from J, with 13 bases between. CDR1 MNHEY and CDR2 SVGAGI come from the germline V gene. CDR3 DNA sequence: TGTGCCAGCACGCGGGGTACGGGAGAGACCCAGTACTTC. Translated: CASTRGTGETQYF.

The sample holds many counts of this clonotype. This chain connects TRBV20-1 to TRBJ2-1, with D perhaps matching TRBD1 (6 bases). This CDR3 contains 13 residues. Germline lookup yields CDR1 DFQATT and CDR2 SNEGSKA (reference sequence). Trimming pared 6 bases from V and 7 bases from J, leaving 16 bases between. CDR3 nucleotides: TGCAGTGCCCCCAGAGTGGGGGCGAATGAGCAGTTCTTC. Residues: CSAPRVGANEQFF.

The CDR3 DNA follows: TGTGCCAGTAGCTGGAGGGGGCGCACAGATACGCAGTATTTT. Its translation is CASSWRGRTDTQYF. This rearrangement joins TRBV19 to TRBJ2-3; D might be TRBD1 (7 bases). The CDR3 sequence is 14 residues long. V dropped 6 bases and J dropped 1 base, with 11 bases sitting between them. Germline loops: CDR1 LNHDA, CDR2 SQIVND (reference sequence).

The CDR3 DNA reads as TGCGCCAGCAGTCGCGAAGGGAAAGAATCACCCCTCCACTTT. Amino acids: CASSREGKESPLHF. The rearrangement links TRBV5-1 to TRBJ1-6; D is unresolved. Deletions cut 5 bases from V and 10 bases from J, with 16 bases between. The CDR3 loop spans 14 amino acids. Germline CDR1 and CDR2: SGHRS and YFSETQ.

This clonotype was counted many times. The chain uses TRBV7-3 and TRBJ2-1, with D uncertain. This CDR3 is built from 9 residues. Trimming took 6 bases from V and 14 from J, leaving 8 bases between them. The V gene's germline CDR1 is SGHTA and CDR2 FQGTGA. For the CDR3, the DNA is TGTGCCAGCAGACAGAACAAGTTCTTC. It translates to CASRQNKFF.

The chain joins TRBV20-1 to TRBJ2-7; D might be TRBD2 (6 bases). The V end lost 6 bases, the J end lost 7 bases, and 25 bases lay between the germline ends. The CDR3 runs to 15 residues. Germline V lookup: CDR1 DFQATT, CDR2 SNEGSKA (reference sequence). The CDR3 reads CSAKPPGDHHNEQYF. The CDR3 bases are TGCAGTGCCAAACCACCGGGGGACCACCACAATGAGCAGTACTTC.

This clonotype was found many times. The chain has TRBV30 and TRBJ2-7; 7 nucleotides match TRBD1. The CDR3 has 16 residues. Germline V gene lookup returns CDR1 GTSNPN and CDR2 SVGIG (reference sequence). Unmatched junction bases numbered 14, after V lost 2 bases and J lost 4 bases. CDR3 residues: CAWSKGSTGWMYEQYF. The CDR3 DNA reads TGTGCCTGGAGTAAGGGTTCGACAGGGTGGATGTACGAGCAGTACTTC.

This clonotype was picked up a small number of times. J is TRBJ2-3 and V is TRBV9; D unresolved. V was cut by 0 bases and J by 10 bases, with 9 bases left in between. The CDR3 is 12 residues long. Per the germline V gene, CDR1 is SGDLS and CDR2 is YYNGEE. For the CDR3, the DNA is TGTGCCAGCAGCGTAGAAGGAAGGGCGCAGTATTTT. This encodes CASSVEGRAQYF.

The genes are TRBV2 and TRBJ1-5; 7 bases are a match to TRBD1. Per the germline V gene, CDR1 is SNHLY and CDR2 is FYNNEI. The CDR3 is made up of 13 amino acids. J lost 4 bases, V lost 8 bases, and 5 bases had no gene match. The CDR3 loop reads CASRDRKNQPQHF. For the CDR3, the DNA is TGTGCCAGCCGGGACAGAAAGAATCAGCCCCAGCATTTT.

This clonotype was seen more than once but under ten times. The chain has TRBV20-1 and TRBJ2-1, with a tentative D call TRBD2 (6 bases). CDR3 length equals 15 residues. The germline V gene encodes CDR1 DFQATT and CDR2 SNEGSKA (reference sequence). The V end was cut by 6 bases, the J end by 6 bases, with 21 bases between. As DNA, the CDR3 is TGCAGTGCAAAGCGACTAGACGGCGATCTCAATGAGCAGTTCTTC. It encodes CSAKRLDGDLNEQFF.

This chain joins TRBV28 and TRBJ2-1; TRBD2 aligns across 7 bases. This CDR3 contains 15 residues. Per the germline V gene, CDR1 is MDHEN and CDR2 is SYDVKM. The V segment lost 10 bases and the J segment 0 bases; nucleotides outside the gene matches: 9. The CDR3 coding sequence is TGTGCCACTAATGGGGGGGTAAGCTCCTACAATGAGCAGTTCTTC. Protein: CATNGGVSSYNEQFF.

The table lists this clonotype with many counts. The chain uses TRBV11-2 and TRBJ2-7; D may be TRBD2 (7 bases). The V end was cut by 3 bases, the J end by 2 bases, with 14 bases between. There are 15 residues in the CDR3. Germline V gives CDR1 SGHAT, CDR2 FQNNGV. Written as DNA, the CDR3 is TGTGCCAGCAGCTTGGGGCGCGGGGGCCCCTACGAGCAGTACTTC. Amino acid sequence: CASSLGRGGPYEQYF.

This clonotype was counted a few times. CDR3 loop: CASSPTRQYYEQYF. CDR3 nucleotides: TGTGCCAGCAGTCCAACCCGGCAGTACTACGAGCAGTACTTC. This sequence joins TRBV27 and TRBJ2-7; D uncertain. The CDR3 contains 14 residues. V was trimmed by 5 bases and J by 3 bases, leaving 14 bases between them. Germline CDR1 reads MNHEY; CDR2 reads SMNVEV (reference sequence).